The present entry profiles one TCR beta chain with its context. Its specificity is not known. The same CDR3 can be traced to other DNA sequences in this sample. This entry is derived from a study of PD-1 blockade in classical Hodgkin lymphoma. V lost 2 bases to trimming and J lost 0 bases, with 5 bases between them. CDR3 length: 14 amino acids. CDR1 and CDR2 (germline): ENHRY, SYGVKD. The table came from immunoSEQ multiplex PCR; TCRdb's copy has only in-frame clones and leaves some out. Here the sample spans just under 65,000 clones, around nine tenths being singletons. Time point meaning: cycle 4 day 1 (C4D1), after 6 weeks of nivolumab. Every patient relapsed after autologous stem cell transplantation, and brentuximab vedotin exposure varied. Findings and limits, study-wide: When set against healthy donors, newly diagnosed patients were reported to show lower baseline TCR diversity. Reasons behind the repertoire differences stay unclear, perhaps disease activity or earlier therapy. Complete responders' baseline diversity resembled that of newly diagnosed patients.

The V gene is TRBV10-3, the J gene TRBJ1-3; D call uncertain. The receptor was isolated from a human donor with classical Hodgkin lymphoma. This specimen consisted of peripheral blood mononuclear cells (PBMCs), obtained before the fourth cycle of nivolumab. The CDR3 DNA reads as TGTGCCATCAGTGAGGCCGGCTCTGGAAACACCATATATTTT. It specifies CAISEAGSGNTIYF.